This T cell receptor (beta chain) was captured by sequencing in a study of T cells in localized non-small cell lung cancer. Study-wide points: There was higher T cell clonality in uninvolved adjacent lung than in tumor, and it was highest there.

Produced via immunoSEQ multiplex PCR; TCRdb's table is partial and in-frame only. The table includes 25,000 or so clones, 80% to 90% detected once. As for this clone: Its antigen is still unknown.

Here the sequenced sample was peripheral blood, taken before any cancer treatment. The receptor was isolated from a male donor at least 60 years old with stage I lung adenocarcinoma.

Here the CDR3 reads CASSMRLAGMETQYF. The CDR3 bases are TGTGCCAGCAGCATGAGGCTAGCGGGGATGGAGACCCAGTACTTC. The rearrangement joins TRBV5-6 to TRBJ2-5; TRBD2 agrees at 9 bases. Trimming at V came to 4 bases and at J to 5 bases, leaving 9 bases not matched to a gene. Looked up from germline, CDR1 is SGHDT and CDR2 is YYEEEE. There are 15 residues in the CDR3.